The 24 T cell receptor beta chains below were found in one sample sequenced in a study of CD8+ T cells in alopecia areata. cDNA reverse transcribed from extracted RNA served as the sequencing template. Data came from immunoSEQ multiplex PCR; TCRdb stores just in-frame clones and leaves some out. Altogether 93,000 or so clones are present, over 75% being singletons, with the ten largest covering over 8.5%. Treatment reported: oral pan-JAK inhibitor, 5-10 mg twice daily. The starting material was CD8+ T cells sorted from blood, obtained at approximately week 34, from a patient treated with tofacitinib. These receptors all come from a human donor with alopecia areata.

The CDR3 here is CASSWTSRYEQYF. The CDR3 nucleotides are TGTGCCAGCAGCTGGACTAGCCGTTACGAGCAGTACTTC. This rearrangement joins TRBV5-6 to TRBJ2-7, with 8 bases lining up with TRBD2. V lost 3 bases to trimming and J lost 4 bases; unmatched junction nucleotides: 3. This CDR3 is 13 amino acids long. CDR1 and CDR2 from the germline V gene are SGHDT and YYEEEE.

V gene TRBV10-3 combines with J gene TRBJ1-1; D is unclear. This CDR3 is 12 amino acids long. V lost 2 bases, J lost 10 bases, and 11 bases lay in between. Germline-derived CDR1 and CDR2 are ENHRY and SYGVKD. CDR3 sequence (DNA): TGTGCCATCAGTGAGGGAGGGAACGGAGCTTTCTTT. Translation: CAISEGGNGAFF.

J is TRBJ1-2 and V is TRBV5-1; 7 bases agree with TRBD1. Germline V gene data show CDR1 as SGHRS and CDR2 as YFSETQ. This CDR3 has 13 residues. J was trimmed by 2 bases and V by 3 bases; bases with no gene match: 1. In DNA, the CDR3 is TGCGCCAGCAGCTCGACAGGGAACTATGGCTACACCTTC. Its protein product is CASSSTGNYGYTF.

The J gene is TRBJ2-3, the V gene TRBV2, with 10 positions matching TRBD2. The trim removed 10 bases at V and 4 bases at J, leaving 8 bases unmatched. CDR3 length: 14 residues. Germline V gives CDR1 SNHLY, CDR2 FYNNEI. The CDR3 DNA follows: TGTGCCACCCCCGGGACTAGCGCATCAGATACGCAGTATTTT. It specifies CATPGTSASDTQYF.

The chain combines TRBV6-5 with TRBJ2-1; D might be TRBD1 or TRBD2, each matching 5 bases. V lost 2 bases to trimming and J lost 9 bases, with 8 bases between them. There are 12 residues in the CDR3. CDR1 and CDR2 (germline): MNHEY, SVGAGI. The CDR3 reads CASSYEGSEQFF. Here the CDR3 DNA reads TGTGCCAGCAGTTACGAGGGGAGTGAGCAGTTCTTC.

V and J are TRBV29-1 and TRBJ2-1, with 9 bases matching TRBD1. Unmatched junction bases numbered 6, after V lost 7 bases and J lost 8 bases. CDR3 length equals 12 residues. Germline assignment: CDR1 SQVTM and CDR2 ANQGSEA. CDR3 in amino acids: CSARGQGDEQFF. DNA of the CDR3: TGCAGCGCCAGGGGACAGGGCGATGAGCAGTTCTTC.

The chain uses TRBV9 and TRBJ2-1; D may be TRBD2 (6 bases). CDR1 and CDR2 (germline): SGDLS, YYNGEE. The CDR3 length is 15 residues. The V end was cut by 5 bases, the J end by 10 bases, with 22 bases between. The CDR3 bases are TGTGCCAGCAGATTTGGGGAGGCCCGAGATGCGGAGCAGTTCTTC. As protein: CASRFGEARDAEQFF.

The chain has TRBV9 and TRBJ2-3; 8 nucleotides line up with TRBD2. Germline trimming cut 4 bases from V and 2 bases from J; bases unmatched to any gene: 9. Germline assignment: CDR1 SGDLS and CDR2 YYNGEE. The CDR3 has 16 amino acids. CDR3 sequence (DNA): TGTGCCAGCAGCTTCAGCGGGAGCGCGAACACAGATACGCAGTATTTT. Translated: CASSFSGSANTDTQYF.

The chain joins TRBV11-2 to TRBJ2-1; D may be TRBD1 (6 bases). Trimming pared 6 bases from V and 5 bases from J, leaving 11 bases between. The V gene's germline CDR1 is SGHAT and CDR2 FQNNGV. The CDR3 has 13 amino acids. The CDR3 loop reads CASRPGTNNEQFF. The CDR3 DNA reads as TGTGCCAGCAGACCTGGGACAAACAATGAGCAGTTCTTC.

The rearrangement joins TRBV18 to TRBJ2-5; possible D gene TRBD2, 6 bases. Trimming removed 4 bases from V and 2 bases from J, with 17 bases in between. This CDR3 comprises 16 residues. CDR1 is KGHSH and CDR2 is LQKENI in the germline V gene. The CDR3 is CASSQETGDGQETQYF. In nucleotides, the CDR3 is TGTGCCAGCTCACAGGAGACGGGAGACGGTCAAGAGACCCAGTACTTC.

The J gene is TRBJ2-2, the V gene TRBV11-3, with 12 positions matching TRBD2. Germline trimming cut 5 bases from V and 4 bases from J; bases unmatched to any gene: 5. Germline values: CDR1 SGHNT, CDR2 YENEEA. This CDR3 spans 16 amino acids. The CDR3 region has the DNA TGTGCCAGCAGCCCGGGACTAGCGGGTGGCACCGGGGAGCTGTTTTTT. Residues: CASSPGLAGGTGELFF.

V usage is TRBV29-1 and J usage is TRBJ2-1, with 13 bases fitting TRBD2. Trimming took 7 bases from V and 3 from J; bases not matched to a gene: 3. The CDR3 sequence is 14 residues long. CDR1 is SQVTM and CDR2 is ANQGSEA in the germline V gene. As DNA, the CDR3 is TGCAGCGCTGGGACTAGCGGGGACTACAATGAGCAGTTCTTC. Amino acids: CSAGTSGDYNEQFF.

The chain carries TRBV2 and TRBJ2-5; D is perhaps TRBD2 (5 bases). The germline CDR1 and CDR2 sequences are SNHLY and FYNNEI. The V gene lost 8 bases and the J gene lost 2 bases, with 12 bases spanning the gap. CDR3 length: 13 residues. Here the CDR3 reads CASLRELQETQYF. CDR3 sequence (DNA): TGTGCCAGCTTGAGGGAGTTACAAGAGACCCAGTACTTC.

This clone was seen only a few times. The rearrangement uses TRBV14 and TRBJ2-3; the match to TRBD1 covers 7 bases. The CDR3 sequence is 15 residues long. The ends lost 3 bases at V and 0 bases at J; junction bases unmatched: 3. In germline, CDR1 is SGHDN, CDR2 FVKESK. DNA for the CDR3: TGTGCCAGCAGCCACGGGACAGTTAGCACAGATACGCAGTATTTT. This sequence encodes CASSHGTVSTDTQYF.

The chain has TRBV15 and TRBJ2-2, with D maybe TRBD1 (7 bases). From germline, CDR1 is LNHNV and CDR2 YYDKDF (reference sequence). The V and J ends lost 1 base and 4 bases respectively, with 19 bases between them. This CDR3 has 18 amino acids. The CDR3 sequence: CATSRGRRQGLSTGELFF. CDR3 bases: TGTGCCACCAGCAGAGGCCGAAGACAGGGACTTTCCACCGGGGAGCTGTTTTTT.

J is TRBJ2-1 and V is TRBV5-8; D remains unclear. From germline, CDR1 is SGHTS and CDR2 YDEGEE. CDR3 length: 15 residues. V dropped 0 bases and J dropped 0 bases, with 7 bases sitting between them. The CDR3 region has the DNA TGTGCCAGCAGCTTGGGGGCGTACTCCTACAATGAGCAGTTCTTC. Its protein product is CASSLGAYSYNEQFF.

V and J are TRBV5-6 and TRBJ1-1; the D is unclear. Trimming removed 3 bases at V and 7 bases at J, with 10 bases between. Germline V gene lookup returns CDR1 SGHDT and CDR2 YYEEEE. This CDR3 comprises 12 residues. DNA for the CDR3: TGTGCCAGCAGCTCGGACTCTCTTGAAGCTTTCTTT. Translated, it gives CASSSDSLEAFF.

The CDR3 region is CSVMPGESSYEQYF. For the CDR3, the DNA is TGCAGCGTCATGCCAGGGGAAAGCTCCTACGAGCAGTACTTC. This chain joins TRBV29-1 and TRBJ2-7; maybe TRBD1 (6 bases). The CDR3 runs 14 residues. The V gene's germline CDR1 is SQVTM and CDR2 ANQGSEA. Trimming stripped 6 bases from V and 0 bases from J, with 15 bases between.

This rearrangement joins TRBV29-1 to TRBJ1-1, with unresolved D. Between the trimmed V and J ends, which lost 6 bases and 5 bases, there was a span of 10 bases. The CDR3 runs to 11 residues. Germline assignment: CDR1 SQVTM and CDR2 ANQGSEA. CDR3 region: CSVFRVTEAFF. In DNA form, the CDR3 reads TGCAGCGTCTTTAGGGTTACTGAAGCTTTCTTT.

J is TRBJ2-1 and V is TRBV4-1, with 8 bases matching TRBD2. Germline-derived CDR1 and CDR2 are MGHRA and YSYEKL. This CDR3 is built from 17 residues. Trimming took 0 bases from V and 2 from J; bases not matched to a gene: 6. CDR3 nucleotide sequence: TGCGCCAGCAGCCAAGATCGTCTCGGGAGGGCCTACAATGAGCAGTTCTTC. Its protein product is CASSQDRLGRAYNEQFF.

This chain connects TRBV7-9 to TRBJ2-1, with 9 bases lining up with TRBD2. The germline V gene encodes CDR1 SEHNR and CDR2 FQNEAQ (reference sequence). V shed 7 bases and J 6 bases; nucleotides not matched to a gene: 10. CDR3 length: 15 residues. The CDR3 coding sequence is TGTGCCAGCAACAACGCGGGGACTAGCAGCAATGAGCAGTTCTTC. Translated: CASNNAGTSSNEQFF.

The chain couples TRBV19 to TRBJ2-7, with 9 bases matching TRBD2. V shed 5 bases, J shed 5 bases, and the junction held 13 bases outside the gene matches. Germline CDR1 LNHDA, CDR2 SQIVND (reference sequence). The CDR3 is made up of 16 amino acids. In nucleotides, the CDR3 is TGTGCCAGTAGTCTACGCTTAGCGGGAGTAAGGGACGAGCAGTACTTC. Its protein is CASSLRLAGVRDEQYF.

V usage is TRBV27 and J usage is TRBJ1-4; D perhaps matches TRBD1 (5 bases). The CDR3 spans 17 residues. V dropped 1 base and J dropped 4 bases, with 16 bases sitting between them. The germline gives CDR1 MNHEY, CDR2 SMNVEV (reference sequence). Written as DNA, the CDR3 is TGTGCCAGCAGTTTATTGAAGACGGGGGGACTTAATGAAAAACTGTTTTTT. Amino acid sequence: CASSLLKTGGLNEKLFF. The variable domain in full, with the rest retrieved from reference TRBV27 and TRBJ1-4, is EAQVTQNPRYLITVTGKKLTVTCSQNMNHEYMSWYRQDPGLGLRQIYYSMNVEVTDKGDVPEGYKVSRKEKRNFPLILESPSPNQTSLYFCASSLLKTGGLNEKLFFGSGTQLSVL.

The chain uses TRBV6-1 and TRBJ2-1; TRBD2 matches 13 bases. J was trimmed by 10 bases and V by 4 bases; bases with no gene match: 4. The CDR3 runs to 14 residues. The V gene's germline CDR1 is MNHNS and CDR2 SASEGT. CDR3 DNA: TGTGCCAGCAGTGGGACTAGCGGGGGAGCCGAGCAGTTCTTC. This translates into CASSGTSGGAEQFF.